This T cell receptor (beta chain) comes out of a study of T cells after yellow fever vaccination. Whole-study findings and limits: A small proportion of clonotypes was detected in both the CD4 and CD8 compartments.

TCRdb passed the 5' RACE reads through MiXCR, listing each CDR3 protein once. The sample lists nearly 550,000 distinct CDR3 sequences, about a fifth occurring once. As for this clonotype: Antigen specificity is unknown.

This clonotype was sampled from a man aged 30-40 years who received the YFV17D yellow fever vaccine. Sequenced here: PBMCs, sampled 15 days after the yellow fever booster vaccination.

DNA for the CDR3: TGTGCCAGCAGCACCGCTTTGGGGGGCGGTTCACCCCTCCACTTT. Encoded protein: CASSTALGGGSPLHF. V gene TRBV28 combines with J gene TRBJ1-6; a weak D match, TRBD1 (6 bases). The CDR3 consists of 15 residues. From germline, CDR1 is MDHEN and CDR2 SYDVKM. Trimming shortened V by 6 bases and J by 9 bases, and 18 bases separated the two germline ends. Supplemented by reference TRBV28 and TRBJ1-6, the full variable domain reads DVKVTQSSRYLVKRTGEKVFLECVQDMDHENMFWYRQDPGLGLRLIYFSYDVKMKEKGDIPEGYSVSREKKERFSLILESASTNQTSMYLCASSTALGGGSPLHFGNGTRLTVT.